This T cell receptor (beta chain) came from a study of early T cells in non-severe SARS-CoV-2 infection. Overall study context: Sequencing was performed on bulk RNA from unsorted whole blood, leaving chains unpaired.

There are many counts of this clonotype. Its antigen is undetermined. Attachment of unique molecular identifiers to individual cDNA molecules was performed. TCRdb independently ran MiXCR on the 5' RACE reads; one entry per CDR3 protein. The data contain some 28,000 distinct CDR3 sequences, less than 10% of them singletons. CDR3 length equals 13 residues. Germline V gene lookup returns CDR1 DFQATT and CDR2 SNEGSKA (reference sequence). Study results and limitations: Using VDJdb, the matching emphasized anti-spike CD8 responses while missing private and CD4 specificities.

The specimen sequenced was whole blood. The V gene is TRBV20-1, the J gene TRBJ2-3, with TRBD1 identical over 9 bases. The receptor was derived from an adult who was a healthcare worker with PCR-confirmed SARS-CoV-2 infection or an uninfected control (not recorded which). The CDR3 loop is CSPGQGNTDTQYF. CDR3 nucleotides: TGCAGCCCCGGACAGGGGAACACAGATACGCAGTATTTT.